A selection of T cell receptor beta chains follows, all from one sample in a study of identical twins. A single record per CDR3 protein comes from TCRdb applying MiXCR to the 5' RACE reads. In the table there are approximately 890,000 distinct CDR3 sequences, around 12% of which are singletons. This sample was also put to use in a study of yellow fever vaccine responses in identical twins.

The sequenced sample consisted of PBMCs. These receptor sequences come from a woman in her late teens or twenties in good health. Both conserved end residues are part of each CDR3. D genes are given only for firm matches. Size is omitted from some rows. Given values are once, few, many or a class for expanded clones.

>-|TRBJ1-5|TRBD1|TRBV28
CASSLWDRLNQPQHF
TGTGCCAGCAGTTTATGGGACAGGCTCAATCAGCCCCAGCATTTT
>many|TRBJ1-1|-|TRBV29-1
CSVEVTGLNTEAFF
TGCAGCGTTGAAGTTACAGGGCTCAACACTGAAGCTTTCTTT
>few|TRBJ2-7|-|TRBV28
CASRDVDSKGPDQEYF
TGTGCCAGCAGGGACGTAGACAGCAAGGGACCCGACCAAGAGTACTTC
>many|TRBJ2-2|-|TRBV7-9
CASTLMDLVAAGELFF
TGTGCCAGCACCCTAATGGACCTGGTGGCTGCCGGGGAGCTGTTTTTT
>few|TRBJ2-1|TRBD2|TRBV20-1
CSAREAGGIEYEQFF
TGCAGTGCTAGGGAAGCGGGAGGGATCGAATATGAGCAGTTCTTC
>few|TRBJ2-1|-|TRBV7-3
CASSLIRPSSYNEQFF
TGTGCCAGCAGCTTAATTCGGCCAAGCTCCTACAATGAGCAGTTCTTC
>many|TRBJ1-1|-|TRBV5-1
CASSFWTEETEAFF
TGCGCCAGCAGCTTCTGGACAGAGGAAACTGAAGCTTTCTTT
>few|TRBJ2-2|TRBD1|TRBV7-9
CASSPREGANTGELFF
TGTGCCAGCAGCCCCAGAGAGGGGGCCAACACCGGGGAGCTGTTTTTT
>-|TRBJ1-1|-|TRBV10-3
CAISEEYLHEAFF
TGTGCCATCAGTGAAGAATACCTCCATGAAGCTTTCTTT
>many|TRBJ1-2|TRBD1|TRBV10-3
CAIRGTEDGYTF
TGTGCCATCAGGGGGACAGAGGATGGCTACACCTTC